This TCR beta chain was recovered during a study of blood T cell repertoires in COVID-19. Study summary: Samples came from the United States, Italy and Spain, spanning acute and convalescent COVID-19.

Authors' analysis steps: Reference gene primers were amplified, and this amplification served to estimate nucleated cell counts. The method was immunoSEQ multiplex PCR; TCRdb's version includes in-frame clones alone and lacks a portion of them. The V and J calls and the clone size are those of that table, but D and trimming were determined from the DNA. The sample shows about 140,000 clones, about 87% of them seen only once. V shed 3 bases and J shed 4 bases, with 4 bases lying between them. The germline V gene has CDR1 SEHNR and CDR2 FQNEAQ (reference sequence). The CDR3 consists of 13 residues. This TCR was recovered from a human donor with COVID-19, enrolled during active disease. The donor label of this sample is uncertain. Sample: peripheral blood. This chain connects TRBV7-9 to TRBJ2-6; D unclear. The CDR3 coding sequence is TGTGCCAGCAGCTTGCTAGGGGCCAACGTCCTGACTTTC. Translation gives CASSLLGANVLTF.